The 9 T cell receptor beta chains in this list originate from one sample, sequenced in a study of human T cells and chemical hapten exposure. TCRdb re-derived calls from the RACE reads in MiXCR, one entry per CDR3 protein. The table lists 150,000 to 200,000 distinct CDR3 sequences, 20% to 25% of them singletons. Time point here: patch test 1, 2 weeks after DPC sensitization. The sample's treatment: therapeutic diphenylcyclopropenone sensitization with weekly scalp DPC. The source material was whole blood, sampled in connection with sensitization to the hapten diphenylcyclopropenone (DPC). These receptors originate from a woman aged 45 to 65 with alopecia areata. Some clones in this sample may be carry-over from other donors' samples.

This clonotype was found a few times. V usage is TRBV18 and J usage is TRBJ1-4; no clear D gene. The CDR3 runs 13 residues. Germline loops: CDR1 KGHSH, CDR2 LQKENI. V lost 3 bases to trimming and J lost 7 bases, with 9 bases between them. The CDR3 DNA reads TGTGCCAGCTCACCGATGCGGGGTGAAAAACTGTTTTTT. It specifies CASSPMRGEKLFF.

Remarks on this clonotype: An end of the junction does not agree with germline; a read error may underlie this. The CDR3 bases are TGTGCCAGCAGCTTACTGGGGGTGGGGAGGACGGCGCGCACAGATATGCAGTATTTT. Residues: CASSLLGVGRTARTDMQYF. V usage is TRBV7-8 and J usage is TRBJ2-3, with a weak D call TRBD2 (6 bases). CDR1 and CDR2 from the germline V gene are SGHVS and FQNEAQ. The CDR3 has 19 residues.

J is TRBJ1-3 and V is TRBV2; D ambiguous. The length of the CDR3 is 14 residues. Germline-derived CDR1 and CDR2 are SNHLY and FYNNEI. Trimming left V 3 bases short and J 3 bases short, with 9 bases between. The CDR3 nucleotides read TGTGCCAGCAGTGATAGAGGGTTTGGAAACACCATATATTTT. Its translation: CASSDRGFGNTIYF.

The J gene is TRBJ2-2, the V gene TRBV28; D might be TRBD2 (6 bases). V was clipped by 10 bases and J by 2 bases, with 11 bases between them. The CDR3 loop spans 13 amino acids. The V gene's germline CDR1 is MDHEN and CDR2 SYDVKM. Written as DNA, the CDR3 is TGTGCCACCGGGGACTCCAACACCGGGGAGCTGTTTTTT. As protein: CATGDSNTGELFF.

This clonotype showed up just a few times. J is TRBJ2-2 and V is TRBV3-1; D is perhaps TRBD1 or TRBD2 (5 bases each). This CDR3 contains 16 residues. The ends were cut back, 1 base at V and 4 bases at J, with 13 bases in the middle. Looked up from germline, CDR1 is LGHDT and CDR2 is YNNKEL (reference sequence). CDR3 loop: CASSQVGGPTTGELFF. The CDR3 bases are TGTGCCAGCAGCCAAGTTGGGGGTCCTACCACCGGGGAGCTGTTTTTT.

This clonotype has a handful of counts. The chain employs TRBV7-9 and TRBJ2-1, with a tentative D call TRBD1 (5 bases). CDR1 and CDR2 from the germline V gene are SEHNR and FQNEAQ (reference sequence). The CDR3 contains 16 residues. The ends were cut back, 0 bases at V and 1 base at J, with 10 bases in the middle. The CDR3 is CASSLALKGSYNEQFF. The CDR3 nucleotides are TGTGCCAGCAGCTTAGCGCTGAAGGGGTCCTACAATGAGCAGTTCTTC.

This clonotype was found a few times. The V call is TRBV27, the J call TRBJ1-1, with unresolved D. Germline CDR1 and CDR2: MNHEY and SMNVEV (reference sequence). This CDR3 is 14 amino acids long. V gave up 8 bases and J gave up 5 bases, with 18 bases separating them. CDR3 region: CASSKASHKTEAFF. The CDR3 nucleotides read TGTGCCAGCTCGAAGGCCAGTCACAAAACTGAAGCTTTCTTT.

This clonotype was recorded only once. The chain uses TRBV20-1 and TRBJ2-7, with D maybe TRBD1 (7 bases). Germline V gene lookup returns CDR1 DFQATT and CDR2 SNEGSKA (reference sequence). CDR3 length equals 13 residues. V lost 2 bases and J 5 bases, leaving 13 bases between the germline ends. CDR3 protein: CSARLAGGHEQYF. In nucleotides, the CDR3 is TGCAGTGCTAGATTAGCAGGGGGGCACGAGCAGTACTTC.

V usage is TRBV6-6 and J usage is TRBJ1-2; a possible D gene is TRBD1 (6 bases). The V gene's germline CDR1 is MNHNY and CDR2 SVGAGI (reference sequence). This CDR3 is 14 amino acids long. The V and J ends lost 6 bases and 2 bases respectively, with 13 bases between them. CDR3 sequence: CASSVGHSNYGYTF. Written as DNA, the CDR3 is TGTGCCAGCAGCGTGGGACATTCGAACTATGGCTACACCTTC.